A selection of T cell receptor beta chains follows, all from one sample in a study of siplizumab effects on memory and regulatory T cells. Sequenced by immunoSEQ multiplex PCR; TCRdb stores in-frame clones only, minus some. The sample lists about 50,000 clones, over 85% seen once, with 17% in the top ten. The sample consisted of CD8+ T cells sorted from blood. These receptors were obtained from a human donor in good health. The CDR3 runs from the conserved cysteine through the conserved F or W. A D gene is named only where the DNA matches it firmly. Clone size is not always given. Where it is, it says once, few, many or a class for expanded clones.

j_gene | d_gene | v_gene | abundance | CDR3nt | CDR3aa
TRBJ1-4 | . | TRBV9 | . | TGTGCCAGCAGCGTAACGGACAGAAATGAAAAACTGTTTTTT | CASSVTDRNEKLFF
TRBJ2-5 | TRBD1 | TRBV5-4 | . | TGTGCCAGCAGCTTGGCCGTGACAGGGGGGTTGGAGACCCAGTACTTC | CASSLAVTGGLETQYF
TRBJ2-1 | TRBD2 | TRBV11-3 | medium-sized | TGTGCCAGCAGCTTTGCGGGGGTTGTTGAGCAGTTCTTC | CASSFAGVVEQFF
TRBJ2-7 | . | TRBV11-2 | . | TGTGCCAGCAGCTTAAGTGGGGACTTCGAGCAGTACTTC | CASSLSGDFEQYF
TRBJ2-1 | . | TRBV9 | . | TGTGCCAGCAACACAGGGACTCCCAGTGAGCAGTTCTTC | CASNTGTPSEQFF
TRBJ1-1 | . | TRBV9 | . | TGTGCCAGCAGCGTCTATAGAGGGGGAATAGGCACTGAAGCTTTCTTT | CASSVYRGGIGTEAFF
TRBJ2-1 | TRBD2 | TRBV19 | . | TGTGCCAGTAGTATTTTACTAGCGGGAGCGGGTGAGCAGTTCTTC | CASSILLAGAGEQFF
TRBJ2-3 | . | TRBV5-1 | . | TGCGCCAGCTCTGGGGGACCCCTCACAGATACGCAGTATTTT | CASSGGPLTDTQYF
TRBJ1-1 | . | TRBV28 | . | TGTGCCAGCAGTTTATCGGACCCTGTTTACACTGAAGCTTTCTTT | CASSLSDPVYTEAFF
TRBJ2-2 | TRBD2 | TRBV28 | . | TGTGCCAGCAGTCTCGGACTAGCGGGAGCCGGGGAGCTGTTTTTT | CASSLGLAGAGELFF
TRBJ1-4 | TRBD1 | TRBV11-2 | . | TGTGCCAGCAGCTTTTTAGGGGGCCTTAATGAAAAACTGTTTTTT | CASSFLGGLNEKLFF
TRBJ2-7 | TRBD2 | TRBV5-8 | . | TGTGCCAGCAGCTTGGTAGGTTCTAGCGGGACAACCTACGAGCAGTACTTC | CASSLVGSSGTTYEQYF
TRBJ2-7 | . | TRBV9 | . | TGTGCCAGCAGCCCGAGGGGTTTGAGCTCCTACGAGCAGTACTTC | CASSPRGLSSYEQYF
TRBJ2-1 | . | TRBV28 | . | TGTGCCAGCACGGAATATAGAGGAAGCGATGAGCAGTTCTTC | CASTEYRGSDEQFF
TRBJ2-7 | . | TRBV18 | . | TGTGCCAGCTCAGACAGGACAGCAGAGGGGTCCTACGAGCAGTACTTC | CASSDRTAEGSYEQYF
TRBJ1-2 | . | TRBV7-2 | once | TGTGCCAGCAGCTTAGACAGCGGGAAAGGCTACACCTTC | CASSLDSGKGYTF
TRBJ2-1 | . | TRBV7-3 | . | TGTGCCAGCAGCTTAATGGGCGGCTCCTACAATGAGCAGTTCTTC | CASSLMGGSYNEQFF
TRBJ2-3 | . | TRBV5-5 | . | TGTGCCAGCAGCTCCTGGGTGGCAGATACGCAGTATTTT | CASSSWVADTQYF
TRBJ2-7 | . | TRBV15 | . | TGTGCCACCAGCAGAGAGCGGGATTACTCCTACGAGCAGTACTTC | CATSRERDYSYEQYF
TRBJ2-7 | TRBD2 | TRBV13 | . | TGTGCCAGCAGGGAAGGGGCGGGAGGGCCCGGGGAGCAGTACTTC | CASREGAGGPGEQYF
TRBJ1-1 | TRBD1 | TRBV5-4 | . | TGTGCCAGCAGCCCGGGACAGTCGAACACTGAAGCTTTCTTT | CASSPGQSNTEAFF
TRBJ2-2 | . | TRBV9 | . | TGTGCCAGCAGCGGAGCACAAGCAGACACCGGGGAGCTGTTTTTT | CASSGAQADTGELFF
TRBJ2-1 | TRBD1 | TRBV27 | . | TGTGCCAGCAGTGGACAGGGGGGGGTTTTGGTGCGCAATGAGCAGTTCTTC | CASSGQGGVLVRNEQFF
TRBJ2-7 | . | TRBV13 | . | TGTGCCAGCAGCTTCCGCGGGGACAACGAGCAGTACTTC | CASSFRGDNEQYF
TRBJ2-7 | TRBD2 | TRBV5-8 | . | TGTGCCAGCAGCGGAACTAGCGGGAGGCCGCCTGACGAGCAGTACTTC | CASSGTSGRPPDEQYF
TRBJ1-4 | . | TRBV25-1 | . | TGTGCCAGCAGTGGGCTAGAGGGGGATAAACTGTTTTTT | CASSGLEGDKLFF
TRBJ2-1 | TRBD2 | TRBV28 | . | TGTGCCAGCAGTTTGAGACTAGCCAGGAATGAGCAGTTCTTC | CASSLRLARNEQFF
TRBJ2-3 | TRBD2 | TRBV4-1 | . | TGCGCCAGCAGCCCGGGACTAGCGGGAGCAGATACGCAGTATTTT | CASSPGLAGADTQYF
TRBJ2-1 | . | TRBV12-5 | . | TGTGCTAGTGGTTTTCAGGTTCGGGCCTACAATGAGCAGTTCTTC | CASGFQVRAYNEQFF
TRBJ2-7 | . | TRBV29-1 | few | TGCAGCGCCGTAGACCCGATCTCCTACGAGCAGTACTTC | CSAVDPISYEQYF
TRBJ2-5 | . | TRBV13 | . | TGTGCCAGCAGCTTAGGCCCAGCGGTACAAGAGACCCAGTACTTC | CASSLGPAVQETQYF
TRBJ2-7 | TRBD2 | TRBV5-1 | . | TGCGCCAGCAGCGGAGGACTAGCGGGGCCCTACGAGCAGTACTTC | CASSGGLAGPYEQYF
TRBJ1-1 | . | TRBV15 | . | TGTGCCACCAGCTCCCCTAGGGGACCGGTTGAAGCTTTCTTT | CATSSPRGPVEAFF
TRBJ1-3 | . | TRBV29-1 | . | TGCAGCGGAACAGGGTCGTCTGAAAACACCATATATTTT | CSGTGSSENTIYF
TRBJ2-7 | . | TRBV7-9 | . | TGTGCCAGCAGCTCCTCTTTAAAGACCTACGAGCAGTACTTC | CASSSSLKTYEQYF
TRBJ1-2 | . | TRBV5-4 | . | TGTGCCAGCAGCTTGGGGGGGGCCCTTCAGCGTGGTGGCTACACCTTC | CASSLGGALQRGGYTF
TRBJ1-1 | . | TRBV30 | . | TGTGCCTGGAGTCTCGGGAACACTGAAGCTTTCTTT | CAWSLGNTEAFF
TRBJ2-5 | . | TRBV2 | . | TGTGCCAGCAGCGGCTCTATGTACGTAGAGACCCAGTACTTC | CASSGSMYVETQYF
TRBJ2-1 | . | TRBV4-2 | . | TGTGCCAGCAGCCAAGCGTGGGGAGCCGATAAACAGTTCTTC | CASSQAWGADKQFF
TRBJ1-1 | . | TRBV4-1 | . | TGCGCCAGCAGCGGTTCCTGGCCTGAAGCTTTCTTT | CASSGSWPEAFF
TRBJ2-1 | . | TRBV4-1 | once | TGCGCCAGCAGCCGCCGAGGCGGGAATGAGCAGTTCTTC | CASSRRGGNEQFF
TRBJ2-1 | . | TRBV4-1 | few | TGCGCCAGCAGCCGGGGATACAATGAGCAGTTCTTC | CASSRGYNEQFF